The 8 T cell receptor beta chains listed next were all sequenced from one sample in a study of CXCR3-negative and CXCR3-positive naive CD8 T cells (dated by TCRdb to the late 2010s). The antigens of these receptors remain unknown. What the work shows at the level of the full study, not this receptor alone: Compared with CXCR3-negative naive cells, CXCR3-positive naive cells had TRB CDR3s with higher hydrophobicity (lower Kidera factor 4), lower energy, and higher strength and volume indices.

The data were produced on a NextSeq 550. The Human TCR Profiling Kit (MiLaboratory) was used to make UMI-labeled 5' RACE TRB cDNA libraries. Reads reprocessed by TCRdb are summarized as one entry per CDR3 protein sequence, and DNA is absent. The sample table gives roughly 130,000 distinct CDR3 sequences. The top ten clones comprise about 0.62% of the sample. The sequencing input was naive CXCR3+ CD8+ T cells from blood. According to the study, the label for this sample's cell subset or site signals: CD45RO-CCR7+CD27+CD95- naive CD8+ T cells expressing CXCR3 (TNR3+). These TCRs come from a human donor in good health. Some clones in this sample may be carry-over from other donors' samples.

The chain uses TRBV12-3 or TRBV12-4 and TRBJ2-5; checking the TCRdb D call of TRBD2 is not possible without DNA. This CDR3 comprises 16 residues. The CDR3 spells CASSHSGGAELETQYF.

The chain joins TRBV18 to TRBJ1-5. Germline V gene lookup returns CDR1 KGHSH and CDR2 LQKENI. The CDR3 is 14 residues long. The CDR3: CASSPPGANQPQHF.

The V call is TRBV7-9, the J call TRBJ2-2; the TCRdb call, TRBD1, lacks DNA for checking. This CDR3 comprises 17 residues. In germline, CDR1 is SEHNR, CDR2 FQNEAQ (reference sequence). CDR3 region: CASSVTGGDLFTGELFF.

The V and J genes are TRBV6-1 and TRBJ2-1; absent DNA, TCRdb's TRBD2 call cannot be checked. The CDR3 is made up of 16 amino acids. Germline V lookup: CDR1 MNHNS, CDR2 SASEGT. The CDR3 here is CASSEALFLVSDEQFF.

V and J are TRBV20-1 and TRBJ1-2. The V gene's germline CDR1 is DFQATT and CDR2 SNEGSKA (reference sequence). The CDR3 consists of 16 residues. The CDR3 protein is CSARQSGPVLPYGYTF.

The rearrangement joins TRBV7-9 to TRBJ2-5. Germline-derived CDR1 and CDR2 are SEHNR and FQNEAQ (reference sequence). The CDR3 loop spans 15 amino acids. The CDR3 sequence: CASSSRLDHAETQYF.

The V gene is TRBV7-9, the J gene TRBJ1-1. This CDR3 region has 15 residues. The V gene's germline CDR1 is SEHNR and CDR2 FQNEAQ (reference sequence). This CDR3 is CASSLIPTMNTEAFF. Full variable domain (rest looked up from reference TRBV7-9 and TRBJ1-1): DTGVSQNPRHKITKRGQNVTFRCDPISEHNRLYWYRQTLGQGPEFLTYFQNEAQLEKSRLLSDRFSAERPKGSFSTLEIQRTEQGDSAMYLCASSLIPTMNTEAFFGQGTRLTVV.

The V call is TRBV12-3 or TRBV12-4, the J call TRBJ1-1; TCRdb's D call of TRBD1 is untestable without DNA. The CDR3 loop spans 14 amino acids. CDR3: CASSFSRVSYEQYF.